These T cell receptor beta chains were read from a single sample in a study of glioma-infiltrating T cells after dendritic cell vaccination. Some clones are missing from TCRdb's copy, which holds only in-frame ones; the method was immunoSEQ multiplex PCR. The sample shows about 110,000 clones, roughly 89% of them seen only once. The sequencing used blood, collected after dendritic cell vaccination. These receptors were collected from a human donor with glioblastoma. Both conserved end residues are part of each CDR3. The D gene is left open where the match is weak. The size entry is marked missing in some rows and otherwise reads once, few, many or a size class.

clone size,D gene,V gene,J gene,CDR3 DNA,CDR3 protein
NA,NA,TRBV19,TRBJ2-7,TGTGCCAGTAGTACCCAGGCAGGTCCGTCCTACGAGCAGTACTTC,CASSTQAGPSYEQYF
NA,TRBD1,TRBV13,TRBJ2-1,TGTGCCAGTAAGGGGACAGGGTGGGGAAGCTCCTACAATGAGCAGTTCTTC,CASKGTGWGSSYNEQFF
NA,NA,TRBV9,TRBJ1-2,TGTGCCAGCAGCATCGAAGCCTGGGACACCGTCTATGGCTACACCTTC,CASSIEAWDTVYGYTF
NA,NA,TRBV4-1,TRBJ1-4,TGCGCCAGCAGTCGATTCCGGGATGAAAAACTGCTTTTT,CASSRFRDEKLLF
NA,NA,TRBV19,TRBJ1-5,TGTGCCAGTAGCCCTCAAAATTCAGGGGTAAGCAATCAGCCCCAGCATTTT,CASSPQNSGVSNQPQHF
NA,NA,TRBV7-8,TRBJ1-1,TGTGCCAGCAGCTTAAACGGGGTCCCGAACACTGAAGCTTTCTTT,CASSLNGVPNTEAFF
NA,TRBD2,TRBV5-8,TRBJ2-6,TGTGCCAGCAGCCGGGGGGGGATCCCCCTCTCTGGGGCCAACGTCCTGACTTTC,CASSRGGIPLSGANVLTF
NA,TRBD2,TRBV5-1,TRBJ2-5,TGCGCCAGCAGCTTGGTGTCTAGCGGGTTGGGGCTCCAAGAGACCCAGTACTTC,CASSLVSSGLGLQETQYF
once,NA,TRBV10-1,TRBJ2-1,TGCGCCAGCAGCGGGGGGCTTCCGGGCAATGAGCAGTTCTTC,CASSGGLPGNEQFF
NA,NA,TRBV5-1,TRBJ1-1,TGCGCCAGCAGCTTCGGTGTTCGGACTGAAGCTTTCTTT,CASSFGVRTEAFF
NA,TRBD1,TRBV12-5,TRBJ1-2,TGTGCTAGTGCCGCCACAGGGGTCTATGGCTACACCTTC,CASAATGVYGYTF
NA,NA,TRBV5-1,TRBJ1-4,TGCGCCAGCAGCCCGGGTGCAGGGTCTCTTGAAAAACTGTTTTTT,CASSPGAGSLEKLFF
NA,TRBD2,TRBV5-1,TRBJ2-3,TGCGCCAGCTTCCGAGGAGCGGGGGTATTAGATACGCAGTATTTT,CASFRGAGVLDTQYF
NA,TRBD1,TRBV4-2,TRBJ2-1,TGTGCCAGCAGCCAACCCAATAGGGGGCGAGTTAACAATGAGCAGTTCTTC,CASSQPNRGRVNNEQFF
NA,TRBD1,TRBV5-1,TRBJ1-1,TGCGCCAGCAGCCTGACAGGGGGCGCGGGTGAAGCTTTCTTT,CASSLTGGAGEAFF
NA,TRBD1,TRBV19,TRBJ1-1,TGTGCCAGTAGGGACAGGGGGCCAACTGAAGCTTTCTTT,CASRDRGPTEAFF
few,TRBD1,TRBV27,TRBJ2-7,TGTGCCAGCAGTTCACGGGACAGGGCCTACGAGCAGTACTTC,CASSSRDRAYEQYF
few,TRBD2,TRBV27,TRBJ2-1,TGTGCCAGCAGTTTAGCGAGCGGGAGTCTTTACAATGAGCAGTTCTTC,CASSLASGSLYNEQFF
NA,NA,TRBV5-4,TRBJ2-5,TGTGCCAGCAGCTTACCTATTGCGGGGCGGGAGACCCAGTACTTC,CASSLPIAGRETQYF
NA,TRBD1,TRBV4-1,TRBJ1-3,TGCGCCAGCAGCCGGACAGGGGCATACGACGGAAACACCATATATTTT,CASSRTGAYDGNTIYF
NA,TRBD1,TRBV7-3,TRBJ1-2,TGTGCCAGCAGCATAGGGACAGGGGATGGCTACACCTTC,CASSIGTGDGYTF
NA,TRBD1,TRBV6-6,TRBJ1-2,TGTGCCAGCAGTTCCGGGACAGGGAACTATGGCTACACCTTC,CASSSGTGNYGYTF
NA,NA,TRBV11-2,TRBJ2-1,TGTGCCAGCAGCTTATCCCAGGGCAACAATGAGCAGTTCTTC,CASSLSQGNNEQFF
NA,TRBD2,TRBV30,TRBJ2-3,TGTGCCTGGTCCGCTGGACTAGCGGGATCAGATACGCAGTATTTT,CAWSAGLAGSDTQYF
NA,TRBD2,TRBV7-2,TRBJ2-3,TGTGCCAGCAGCTTAGGCGGGGGGAGAGAAGCAGATACGCAGTATTTT,CASSLGGGREADTQYF
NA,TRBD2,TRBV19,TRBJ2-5,TGTGCCAGTAGTTTCGGACTAGCGGGAGACCGCCCGGAGACCCAGTACTTC,CASSFGLAGDRPETQYF
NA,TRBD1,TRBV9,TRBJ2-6,TGTGCCAGCAGCGCGTACAGACAGGGACAACCTGGGGCCAACGTCCTGACTTTC,CASSAYRQGQPGANVLTF
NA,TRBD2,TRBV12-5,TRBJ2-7,TGTGCTAGTGGTCAGTCCACTAGCGGGGTATACGAGCAGTACTTC,CASGQSTSGVYEQYF